The rows below give T cell receptor beta chains drawn from one sample of a study of siplizumab effects on memory and regulatory T cells. Using immunoSEQ multiplex PCR, the repertoire was profiled, and TCRdb retains in-frame clones only, with some absent. The sample contains tens of thousands of clones, about 90% of which appear only once. Source material: CD8+ T cells sorted from blood. These receptor sequences come from a human donor in good health. CDR3s include the opening cysteine and the closing phenylalanine or tryptophan. The D gene is left open where the match is weak. Not every row has a clone size; where given, it reads once, few, many or a size class.

V	D	size	J	CDR3	DNA
TRBV9	-	-	TRBJ2-2	CASSVAGKGNTGELFF	TGTGCCAGCAGCGTAGCAGGGAAAGGCAACACCGGGGAGCTGTTTTTT
TRBV5-8	-	-	TRBJ1-2	CASSLATGTFYTF	TGTGCCAGCAGCTTGGCTACAGGGACTTTCTACACCTTC
TRBV2	-	-	TRBJ2-7	CASSVGVPYEQYF	TGTGCCAGCAGTGTCGGAGTCCCCTACGAGCAGTACTTC
TRBV5-5	-	-	TRBJ2-6	CASSSVGDNLSGANVLTF	TGTGCCAGCAGCTCCGTCGGGGACAACCTTTCTGGGGCCAACGTCCTGACTTTC
TRBV6-5	-	-	TRBJ1-1	CASSYGHQNTEAFF	TGTGCCAGCAGCTACGGACACCAGAACACTGAAGCTTTCTTT
TRBV29-1	-	-	TRBJ2-7	CSVDSPGSYEQYF	TGCAGCGTTGACTCCCCAGGTTCGTACGAGCAGTACTTC
TRBV10-3	-	-	TRBJ2-5	CAIRAQNWETQYF	TGTGCCATCAGGGCACAGAATTGGGAGACCCAGTACTTC
TRBV6-4	-	-	TRBJ1-6	CASSEGYRGYNSPLHF	TGTGCCAGCAGTGAAGGTTATAGGGGCTATAATTCACCCCTCCACTTT
TRBV27	-	-	TRBJ2-7	CASSLGTGYEQYF	TGTGCCAGCAGTCTCGGGACCGGCTACGAGCAGTACTTC
TRBV15	-	-	TRBJ1-5	CATSRERGQPQHF	TGTGCCACCAGCAGAGAGAGAGGTCAGCCCCAGCATTTT
TRBV4-1	TRBD2	once	TRBJ2-5	CASSQGLAGGLQEQYF	TGCGCCAGCAGCCAAGGATTAGCGGGAGGGCTGCAAGAGCAGTACTTC
TRBV19	TRBD1	-	TRBJ1-1	CASSIGDRTEAFF	TGTGCCAGTAGTATAGGGGACAGGACTGAAGCTTTCTTT
TRBV7-9	-	-	TRBJ1-1	CASIHPGRGGNTEAFF	TGTGCCAGCATCCACCCCGGCAGGGGAGGGAACACTGAAGCTTTCTTT
TRBV7-9	-	-	TRBJ2-7	CASSLPATYEQYF	TGTGCCAGCAGCTTACCGGCCACCTACGAGCAGTACTTC
TRBV7-9	TRBD2	-	TRBJ2-1	CASSATGISSGRVNEQFF	TGTGCCAGCAGCGCCACAGGGATTTCTAGCGGGAGGGTGAATGAGCAGTTCTTC
TRBV14	-	-	TRBJ2-7	CASSQGTSSYEQYF	TGTGCCAGCAGCCAGGGGACGAGCTCCTACGAGCAGTACTTC
TRBV19	-	-	TRBJ1-1	CASSLKVNTEAFF	TGTGCCAGTAGTCTTAAGGTGAACACTGAAGCTTTCTTT
TRBV19	-	-	TRBJ2-1	CASMDGADEQFF	TGTGCCAGTATGGACGGCGCCGATGAGCAGTTCTTC
TRBV7-9	-	-	TRBJ1-1	CASSPRWTEAFF	TGTGCCAGCAGCCCCAGATGGACTGAAGCTTTCTTT
TRBV27	-	-	TRBJ2-7	CASSYEGSGSYEQYF	TGTGCCAGCAGTTACGAGGGGTCGGGATCCTACGAGCAGTACTTC
TRBV9	-	-	TRBJ2-3	CASAPFPSTDTQYF	TGTGCCAGCGCCCCATTTCCTAGCACAGATACGCAGTATTTT
TRBV7-9	-	-	TRBJ1-1	CASSLVQGGTEAFF	TGTGCCAGCAGCTTAGTTCAGGGAGGAACTGAAGCTTTCTTT
TRBV5-6	-	-	TRBJ2-1	CASSLAGGNEQFF	TGTGCCAGCAGCTTGGCCGGGGGCAATGAGCAGTTCTTC
TRBV4-1	TRBD1	-	TRBJ2-7	CASSQGNVGQGQYEQYF	TGCGCCAGCAGCCAAGGGAACGTGGGACAGGGGCAATACGAGCAGTACTTC
TRBV5-6	-	-	TRBJ2-1	CASSSHERDEQFF	TGTGCCAGCAGCTCACACGAGAGGGATGAGCAGTTCTTC
TRBV7-9	TRBD2	-	TRBJ2-5	CASPGPAGGGETQYF	TGTGCCAGCCCCGGCCCGGCCGGGGGAGGGGAGACCCAGTACTTC
TRBV5-6	TRBD1	-	TRBJ2-7	CASSLFGTGYEQYF	TGTGCCAGCAGCTTGTTTGGGACAGGCTACGAGCAGTACTTC
TRBV29-1	-	few	TRBJ2-1	CSVPLRDLMDEQFF	TGCAGCGTTCCCCTCCGGGACTTAATGGATGAGCAGTTCTTC
TRBV10-2	-	-	TRBJ1-5	CASSEVVPNQPQHF	TGCGCCAGCAGTGAGGTAGTACCGAATCAGCCCCAGCATTTT
TRBV6-5	TRBD1	-	TRBJ2-1	CASSLGQVVGNEQFF	TGTGCCAGCAGTTTGGGACAGGTAGTTGGCAATGAGCAGTTCTTC
TRBV9	-	-	TRBJ2-2	CASSVDGGELFF	TGTGCCAGCAGCGTAGATGGAGGGGAGCTGTTTTTT
TRBV13	-	once	TRBJ2-5	CASSLNPAAETQYF	TGTGCCAGCAGCTTAAACCCAGCAGCAGAGACCCAGTACTTC
TRBV27	-	-	TRBJ2-1	CASSLLRDSYNEQFF	TGTGCCAGCAGTTTATTGAGGGACTCCTACAATGAGCAGTTCTTC
TRBV9	-	-	TRBJ2-2	CASSGGTNTGELFF	TGTGCCAGCAGCGGCGGGACAAACACCGGGGAGCTGTTTTTT
TRBV6-5	-	-	TRBJ2-7	CASSYSSSGSYEQYF	TGTGCCAGCAGTTACTCGAGTAGCGGCTCCTACGAGCAGTACTTC
TRBV7-9	-	-	TRBJ2-7	CASSFEGGSYEQYF	TGTGCCAGCAGCTTTGAGGGCGGATCCTACGAGCAGTACTTC
TRBV10-1	TRBD2	-	TRBJ2-1	CASSESGGTDEQFF	TGCGCCAGCAGTGAGTCGGGGGGGACGGATGAGCAGTTCTTC
TRBV5-1	-	-	TRBJ2-7	CASSLVPGAGEQYF	TGCGCCAGCAGCTTGGTCCCGGGGGCAGGCGAGCAGTACTTC
TRBV7-9	-	-	TRBJ1-1	CASSFFNGHTEAFF	TGTGCCAGCAGCTTTTTCAATGGGCACACTGAAGCTTTCTTT
TRBV27	TRBD1	-	TRBJ1-2	CASSLTGDYGYTF	TGTGCCAGCAGCCTGACAGGGGACTATGGCTACACCTTC